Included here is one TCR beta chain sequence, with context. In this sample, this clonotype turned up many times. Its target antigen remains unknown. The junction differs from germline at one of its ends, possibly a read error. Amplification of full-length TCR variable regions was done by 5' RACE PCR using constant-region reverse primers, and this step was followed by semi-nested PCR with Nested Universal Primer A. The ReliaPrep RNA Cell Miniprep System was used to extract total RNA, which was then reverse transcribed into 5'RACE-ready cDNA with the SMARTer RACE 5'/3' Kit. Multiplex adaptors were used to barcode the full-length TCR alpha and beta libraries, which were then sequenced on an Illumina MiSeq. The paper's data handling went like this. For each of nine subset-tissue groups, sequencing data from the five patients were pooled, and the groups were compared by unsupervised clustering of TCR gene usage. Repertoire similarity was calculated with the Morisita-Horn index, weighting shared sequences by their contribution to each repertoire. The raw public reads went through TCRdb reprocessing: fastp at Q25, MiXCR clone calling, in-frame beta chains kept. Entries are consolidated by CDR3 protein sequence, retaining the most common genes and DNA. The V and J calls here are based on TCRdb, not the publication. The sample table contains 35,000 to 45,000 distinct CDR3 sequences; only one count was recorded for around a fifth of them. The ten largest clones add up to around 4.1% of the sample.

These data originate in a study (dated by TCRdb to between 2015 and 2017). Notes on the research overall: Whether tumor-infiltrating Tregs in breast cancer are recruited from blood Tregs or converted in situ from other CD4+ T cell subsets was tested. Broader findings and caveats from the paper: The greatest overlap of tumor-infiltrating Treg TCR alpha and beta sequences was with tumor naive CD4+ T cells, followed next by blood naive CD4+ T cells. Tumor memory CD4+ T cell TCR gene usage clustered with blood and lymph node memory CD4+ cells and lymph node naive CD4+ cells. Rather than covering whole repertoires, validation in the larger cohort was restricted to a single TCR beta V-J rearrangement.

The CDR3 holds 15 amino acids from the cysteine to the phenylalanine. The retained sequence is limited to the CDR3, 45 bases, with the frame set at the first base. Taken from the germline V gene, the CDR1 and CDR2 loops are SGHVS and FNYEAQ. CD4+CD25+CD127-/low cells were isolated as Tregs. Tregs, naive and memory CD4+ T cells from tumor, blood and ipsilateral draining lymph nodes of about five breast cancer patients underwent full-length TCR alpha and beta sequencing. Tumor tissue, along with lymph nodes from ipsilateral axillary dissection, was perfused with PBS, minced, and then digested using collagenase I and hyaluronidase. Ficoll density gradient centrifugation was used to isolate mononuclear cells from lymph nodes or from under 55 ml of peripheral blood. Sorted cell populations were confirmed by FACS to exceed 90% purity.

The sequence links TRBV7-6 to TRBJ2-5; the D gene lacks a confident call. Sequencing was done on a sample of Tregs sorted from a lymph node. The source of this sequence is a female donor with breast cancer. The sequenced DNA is TGTGCCGGCAGTGTGGTTGGGTCGGTTCGAGAGACCCAGTACTTC. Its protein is CAGSVVGSVRETQYF.